What follows describes a single T cell receptor beta chain. The antigen remains unidentified. With 5 bases clipped from V and 4 bases from J, the junction kept 7 bases outside the gene matches. From germline, CDR1 is SGHTA and CDR2 FQGNSA. CDR3 length equals 14 residues. The authors ran a second PCR of 7 to 11 cycles using a sample-barcoded 5' primer and a J-beta primer mix. TCRdb ran MiXCR on the 5' RACE reads and lists one entry per CDR3 protein. Among some 1.6 million distinct CDR3 sequences listed, almost 35% were seen once. This specimen comes from a study of blood T cells in healthy people across ages. Overall study: Template switching captured about one barcoded beta molecule per two T cells.

Total RNA, at least 6 micrograms per sample, came from PBMCs. Study-level findings and limits: Among T cells, TCR beta diversity per million cells dropped roughly linearly as age rose. Strong correlation linked observed beta diversity and percent naive T cells.

The TCR was taken from a woman aged 25-40 years in good health. Sequencing input: blood. This chain uses TRBV7-2 with TRBJ1-2; 7 nucleotides match TRBD1. CDR3 nucleotides: TGTGCCAGCAGCCATCGACAGGGCCCCTATGGCTACACCTTC. Encoded protein: CASSHRQGPYGYTF.